The next 20 T cell receptor beta chains were all read from a single sample in a study of T-cell memory formation after mild COVID-19. TCRdb recomputed calls from the 5' RACE reads with MiXCR, one row per CDR3 protein. The sample shows over 400,000 distinct CDR3 sequences, around a quarter of them seen only once. Sequencing was performed on PBMCs or a T cell subset sorted from them (not recorded which). The receptors shown here come from an adult woman who had mild COVID-19 (a few samples of this study predate the infection). Cell type and time point are not known.

The chain employs TRBV3-1 and TRBJ1-5, with 9 bases fitting TRBD1. Trimming took 2 bases from V and 6 from J; bases not matched to a gene: 5. This CDR3 has 15 residues. Germline values: CDR1 LGHDT, CDR2 YNNKEL (reference sequence). The CDR3 DNA is TGTGCCAGCAGCCAAACAGGGGGCTTTCGTCAGCCCCAGCATTTT. Translating gives CASSQTGGFRQPQHF.

Only a few counts were recorded for this clonotype. The V and J genes are TRBV9 and TRBJ2-3, with 7 positions matching TRBD2. J was trimmed by 1 base and V by 4 bases; bases with no gene match: 9. The CDR3 runs 16 residues. Germline V gives CDR1 SGDLS, CDR2 YYNGEE. Written as DNA, the CDR3 is TGTGCCAGCAGCATGCGACCTAGCGGACGCACAGATACGCAGTATTTT. Encoded protein: CASSMRPSGRTDTQYF.

The CDR3 loop reads CSAQPSGRSSNEQFF. The CDR3 DNA follows: TGCAGTGCCCAACCTTCGGGGAGGTCCAGCAATGAGCAGTTCTTC. The genes are TRBV20-1 and TRBJ2-1; tentatively, D is TRBD2 (6 bases). CDR1 is DFQATT, CDR2 SNEGSKA, per germline (reference sequence). The V gene lost 6 bases and the J gene lost 6 bases, with 21 bases spanning the gap. This CDR3 contains 15 residues.

The CDR3 DNA reads TGTGCCAGCAGCTTAGAACTGATCTCTGGAAACACCATATATTTT. Residues: CASSLELISGNTIYF. V is TRBV7-9 and J is TRBJ1-3; D is unresolved. This CDR3 region has 15 residues. The germline CDR1 and CDR2 sequences are SEHNR and FQNEAQ (reference sequence). Trimming left V 1 base short and J 0 bases short, with 7 bases between.

The rearrangement uses TRBV6-1 and TRBJ2-7, with 7 nucleotides matching TRBD2. Per the germline V gene, CDR1 is MNHNS and CDR2 is SASEGT. Trimming removed 2 bases from V and 7 bases from J; junction bases left unmatched: 2. This CDR3 spans 12 amino acids. This CDR3 reads CASSEWGGEQYV. CDR3 coding DNA: TGTGCCAGCAGTGAATGGGGGGGGGAGCAGTACGTC.

In its sample, this clonotype was seen a few times. J is TRBJ2-7 and V is TRBV5-1; D perhaps matches TRBD1 (5 bases). V was cut by 7 bases and J by 1 base, with 15 bases left in between. This CDR3 region has 14 residues. Germline CDR1 reads SGHRS; CDR2 reads YFSETQ. CDR3 sequence: CASGVGAHSYEQYF. Here the CDR3 DNA reads TGCGCCAGCGGTGTTGGGGCCCATTCCTACGAGCAGTACTTC.

Written as DNA, the CDR3 is TGTGCCAGCAGGGAAGCGTGGACACCAACCTACGAGCAGTACTTC. It translates to CASREAWTPTYEQYF. The chain joins TRBV27 to TRBJ2-7; perhaps TRBD1 as D (5 bases). The CDR3 spans 15 residues. Germline V gene lookup returns CDR1 MNHEY and CDR2 SMNVEV (reference sequence). Trimming cost V 6 bases and J 2 bases, with 17 bases left between them.

This chain's CDR3 is CASSPSPGTGGGNTIYF. CDR3 DNA sequence: TGTGCCAGCAGCCCTTCCCCCGGGACAGGGGGCGGAAACACCATATATTTT. This chain joins TRBV6-5 and TRBJ1-3; 12 positions match TRBD1. The V gene end was trimmed by 6 bases and the J gene end by 4 bases; junction bases not matched to a gene: 10. Germline lookup yields CDR1 MNHEY and CDR2 SVGAGI. This CDR3 region has 17 residues.

The genes are TRBV6-5 and TRBJ1-1; 11 bases match TRBD1. Germline V gene sequence: CDR1 MNHEY, CDR2 SVGAGI. V dropped 5 bases and J dropped 4; count of bases not matched to a gene: 9. CDR3 length: 16 amino acids. CDR3 nucleotides: TGTGCCAGCAGTCAAACCGGGACAGGGGGTACCACTGAAGCTTTCTTT. It translates to CASSQTGTGGTTEAFF.

As DNA, the CDR3 is TGTGCCATCAAAGACCGGGACAGGGACTACGAGCAGTACTTC. It translates to CAIKDRDRDYEQYF. The V and J genes are TRBV10-3 and TRBJ2-7, with 9 bases fitting TRBD1. The length of the CDR3 is 14 residues. V lost 7 bases to trimming and J lost 3 bases; unmatched junction nucleotides: 7. Germline CDR1 reads ENHRY; CDR2 reads SYGVKD.

J is TRBJ1-5 and V is TRBV6-1; no clear D gene. Germline loops: CDR1 MNHNS, CDR2 SASEGT. This CDR3 comprises 15 residues. V was cut by 2 bases and J by 2 bases, with 10 bases left in between. CDR3 amino acids: CASSESEFRNQPQHF. The CDR3 nucleotides read TGTGCCAGCAGTGAATCCGAGTTTCGCAATCAGCCCCAGCATTTT.

The chain recombines TRBV7-9 with TRBJ2-7; TRBD2 might be the D (6 bases). CDR1 and CDR2 from the germline V gene are SEHNR and FQNEAQ (reference sequence). V lost 2 bases and J 5 bases, leaving 16 bases between the germline ends. The CDR3 loop spans 15 amino acids. For the CDR3, the DNA is TGTGCCAGCAGCTTAATTGCGGGGAGACACAACGAGCAGTACTTC. Translating it yields CASSLIAGRHNEQYF.

CDR3 nucleotide sequence: TGTGCCACCAGTGACACAGATACGCAGTATTTT. This codes for CATSDTDTQYF. V and J are TRBV24-1 and TRBJ2-3; D uncertain. CDR1 KGHDR and CDR2 SFDVKD come from the germline V gene. CDR3 length equals 11 residues. V was cut by 4 bases and J by 2 bases, with 0 bases left in between.

A few counts support this clonotype. The chain joins TRBV3-1 to TRBJ2-1; D is unclear. The V and J ends lost 2 bases and 6 bases respectively, with 11 bases between them. Germline CDR1 LGHDT, CDR2 YNNKEL (reference sequence). The CDR3 spans 14 residues. The chain's CDR3 is CASSQYGEGNEQFF. CDR3 nucleotides: TGTGCCAGCAGCCAATACGGAGAAGGCAATGAGCAGTTCTTC.

The CDR3 protein is CASSAWAGNQETQYF. DNA of the CDR3: TGTGCCAGCAGTGCCTGGGCAGGGAACCAAGAGACCCAGTACTTC. V gene TRBV2 combines with J gene TRBJ2-5; D may be TRBD1 (5 bases). Trimming pared 4 bases from V and 0 bases from J, leaving 12 bases between. This CDR3 spans 15 amino acids. Per germline, CDR1 SNHLY and CDR2 FYNNEI.

The chain uses TRBV4-1 and TRBJ2-4, with TRBD2 matching over 9 bases. Germline trimming cut 0 bases from V and 0 bases from J; bases unmatched to any gene: 12. This CDR3 region has 20 residues. Germline values: CDR1 MGHRA, CDR2 YSYEKL. The CDR3 region has the DNA TGCGCCAGCAGCCAAGAAAGGAGGATAGCGGGGGCCCTAGCCAAAAACATTCAGTACTTC. It codes for CASSQERRIAGALAKNIQYF.

CDR3 region: CASSYGLAETYEQYF. The CDR3 nucleotides read TGTGCCAGCAGTTACGGCCTAGCGGAAACCTACGAGCAGTACTTC. J is TRBJ2-7 and V is TRBV6-5, with 7 bases identical to TRBD2. Germline V gene data show CDR1 as MNHEY and CDR2 as SVGAGI. This CDR3 is built from 15 residues. The J segment lost 2 bases and the V segment lost 2 bases, leaving 6 bases of the junction unmatched.

The chain is built from TRBV5-5 and TRBJ2-1, with TRBD2 identical over 10 bases. V lost 3 bases and J lost 0; bases outside the gene matches: 6. The CDR3 has 17 amino acids. Germline V CDR1 and CDR2: SGHKS, YYEKEE (reference sequence). CDR3 sequence (DNA): TGTGCCAGCAGCTACCCTAGCGGGGGTGACTCCTACAATGAGCAGTTCTTC. This translates into CASSYPSGGDSYNEQFF.

The V call is TRBV6-5, the J call TRBJ2-7; the match to TRBD1 covers 8 bases. J gave up 2 bases and V 3 bases, and 9 bases lay outside the gene matches. This CDR3 is built from 16 residues. CDR1 and CDR2 (germline): MNHEY, SVGAGI. The CDR3 DNA reads as TGTGCCAGCAGTTATGGGGACAGGACAGACACCTACGAGCAGTACTTC. Its protein is CASSYGDRTDTYEQYF.

This clonotype was found a few times. The chain employs TRBV18 and TRBJ2-5, with no clear D. The length of the CDR3 is 14 residues. Germline V gene lookup returns CDR1 KGHSH and CDR2 LQKENI. Trimming removed 3 bases at V and 5 bases at J, with 13 bases between. The CDR3, as DNA: TGTGCCAGCTCACCGACAACGAAGATCGAGACCCAGTACTTC. It yields the protein CASSPTTKIETQYF. Drawing the rest from reference TRBV18 and TRBJ2-5, the complete variable domain is NAGVMQNPRHLVRRRGQEARLRCSPMKGHSHVYWYRQLPEEGLKFMVYLQKENIIDESGMPKERFSAEFPKEGPSILRIQQVVRGDSAAYFCASSPTTKIETQYFGPGTRLLVL.